Listed below are T cell receptor beta chains from one sample, sequenced in a study of regulatory T cells in long-lasting Graves disease. One entry per CDR3 protein, called by TCRdb with MiXCR from the multiplex PCR reads. The sample consists of roughly 400,000 distinct CDR3 sequences, roughly 20% of them appearing once. This specimen consisted of peripheral blood mononuclear cells (PBMCs), obtained when the disease was refractory, from a patient treated with antithyroid drugs. The receptor source for this set is a female donor with Graves disease. Each CDR3 is given without its conserved first and last residue. Not every row has a clone size; where given, it reads once, few, many or a size class.

TRBV19	TRBJ1-1	NA	ASSYRGRGHTEAF
TRBV6-1	TRBJ2-7	many	ASSEWVGATAVYEQY
TRBV7-6	TRBJ1-3	NA	ASSLALSDTFSGNTIY
TRBV10-3	TRBJ2-5	many	AISAPGGETQY
TRBV4-3	TRBJ1-1	NA	ASSQFRDTEAF
TRBV11-2	TRBJ2-1	NA	ASSLVLARSSYNEQF
TRBV7-3	TRBJ2-2	few	ASRPGTGGSGELF
TRBV12-3/TRBV12-4	TRBJ1-1	many	ASSFGPPTEAF
TRBV28	TRBJ2-5	many	ASSLRPTGKEETQY
TRBV5-6	TRBJ2-2	NA	ASTDRGVYTGELF
TRBV20-1	TRBJ1-3	NA	SAAVGAGNTIY
TRBV7-3	TRBJ2-1	NA	ASSLMGQTSGRRTNEQF
TRBV6-2/TRBV6-3	TRBJ1-3	few	ASSYFSVPGAGNTIY
TRBV20-1	TRBJ2-2	NA	SARGSAGGPVTGELF
TRBV20-1	TRBJ2-7	few	SAETGGLYEQY
TRBV6-1	TRBJ2-7	NA	ASAVYEQY
TRBV6-1	TRBJ1-5	few	ASTIQGNQPQH
TRBV20-1	TRBJ2-5	few	SARVFTGGKETQY
TRBV6-1	TRBJ2-7	NA	ASSQGGQGAGKQY
TRBV5-1	TRBJ2-7	NA	ASRGTVTGREQY
TRBV15	TRBJ1-4	NA	ATSSIGEKLF
TRBV12-3/TRBV12-4	TRBJ1-5	NA	ASSLGAEAQH
TRBV2	TRBJ1-5	few	ASSEGGRGSPQH
TRBV9	TRBJ2-2	NA	ASSVGPDSGELF
TRBV27	TRBJ1-1	many	ASSLRGPMNTEAF
TRBV2	TRBJ1-1	many	ASSEETPNLNTEAF
TRBV11-3	TRBJ1-5	NA	ASSRTGGEVGNQPQH
TRBV7-2	TRBJ2-2	NA	ASSLSIGELF
TRBV5-1	TRBJ1-1	few	ASSLISSTEAF
TRBV28	TRBJ1-2	many	ASSHPQGLPGGYT
TRBV28	TRBJ1-4	many	ASSLWTGTGDEKLF
TRBV12-3/TRBV12-4	TRBJ1-3	many	ASSLLRTVSGNTIY
TRBV18	TRBJ2-5	many	ASSSLSQETQY
TRBV7-8	TRBJ1-1	many	ASSNIPGQGTEAF
TRBV27	TRBJ2-3	NA	ASSPQTSGSPYSTDTQY
TRBV3-1	TRBJ2-2	NA	ASSQVPPALAGAGTGELF
TRBV12-3/TRBV12-4	TRBJ1-5	many	ASNQGGGQPQH
TRBV5-1	TRBJ2-1	NA	ASSLGTSES
TRBV30	TRBJ1-2	NA	AWSPQSVAGYT
TRBV12-3/TRBV12-4	TRBJ1-5	few	ASSFPGNQPQH
TRBV28	TRBJ2-1	NA	ASDTSGRTPYNEQF
TRBV12-3/TRBV12-4	TRBJ1-2	few	ASSLGAENGYT
TRBV29-1	TRBJ1-1	many	SVDLPPPGGPEAF
TRBV20-1	TRBJ1-2	many	SATQGGGGYT
TRBV27	TRBJ1-1	many	ASSFKTANTEAF
TRBV2	TRBJ1-4	NA	ARSSEGGSEKLF
TRBV12-3/TRBV12-4	TRBJ1-2	many	ASRSGVNYGYT
TRBV25-1	TRBJ2-1	NA	ASRYGAVTEQF
TRBV4-1	TRBJ1-4	few	ASSQGYQGAPNEKLF
TRBV29-1	TRBJ2-5	NA	SVEWVGVETQY
TRBV7-9	TRBJ2-7	NA	ASSYPDGGTPIYEQY
TRBV10-2	TRBJ1-1	NA	ASSEFRVNTEAF
TRBV28	TRBJ2-7	many	ASSYLSGGPYEQY
TRBV6-4	TRBJ1-6	once	ASEGTANSPLH